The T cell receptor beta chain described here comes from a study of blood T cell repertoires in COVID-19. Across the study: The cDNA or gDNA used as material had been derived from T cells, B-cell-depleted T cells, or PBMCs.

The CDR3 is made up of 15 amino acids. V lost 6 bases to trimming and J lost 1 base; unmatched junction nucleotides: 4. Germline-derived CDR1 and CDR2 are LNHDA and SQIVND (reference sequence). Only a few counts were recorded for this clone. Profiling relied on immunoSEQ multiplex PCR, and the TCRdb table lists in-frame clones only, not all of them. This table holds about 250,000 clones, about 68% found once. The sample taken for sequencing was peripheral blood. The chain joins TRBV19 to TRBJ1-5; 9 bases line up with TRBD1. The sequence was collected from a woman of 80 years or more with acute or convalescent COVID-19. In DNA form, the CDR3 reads TGTGCCAGTAGGACAGGGGGAGGGAGCAATCAGCCCCAGCATTTT. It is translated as CASRTGGGSNQPQHF.